Following are 30 T cell receptor beta chains from one sample sequenced in a study of breast tumors, draining lymph nodes, adjacent tissues. Axillary draining lymph nodes of breast cancer patients supplied the node samples. TCRdb re-called the multiplex PCR reads through MiXCR, storing one row per CDR3 protein. In the table there are approximately 90,000 distinct CDR3 sequences, approximately 30% of which are singletons. Sequenced sample: axillary lymph node tissue. The receptors were sampled from a female donor with breast cancer. Some clones in this sample may be carry-over from other donors' samples.

This clonotype was recorded at least ten times. The V gene is TRBV7-8, the J gene TRBJ1-2; maybe TRBD1 (5 bases). CDR3 length: 14 amino acids. V dropped 3 bases and J dropped 4 bases, with 12 bases sitting between them. Germline CDR1 is SGHVS and CDR2 is FQNEAQ. CDR3 residues: CASSFQTESYGYTF. CDR3 bases: TGTGCCAGCAGCTTTCAGACAGAAAGCTATGGCTACACCTTC.

There are many counts of this clonotype. The chain combines TRBV3-1 with TRBJ2-3; 7 bases align to TRBD2. Per the germline V gene, CDR1 is LGHDT and CDR2 is YNNKEL (reference sequence). The CDR3 totals 15 residues. V shed 4 bases and J 0 bases; nucleotides not matched to a gene: 4. CDR3 loop: CASSPPGGSTDTQYF. CDR3 in DNA: TGTGCCAGCAGCCCCCCGGGGGGAAGCACAGATACGCAGTATTTT.

This clonotype has ten or more counts. This chain links TRBV24-1 with TRBJ1-1; D may be TRBD1 (5 bases). V dropped 8 bases and J dropped 5 bases, with 14 bases sitting between them. Germline V CDR1 and CDR2: KGHDR, SFDVKD. The CDR3 spans 13 residues. This CDR3 reads CATTRGGKTEAFF. The DNA for the CDR3 is TGTGCCACCACAAGGGGCGGAAAAACTGAAGCTTTCTTT.

In the case of this clonotype: The CDR3 does not close with the conserved phenylalanine or tryptophan, likely indicating a read error. The rearrangement uses TRBV11-3 and TRBJ2-7; TRBD1 agrees at 12 bases. CDR3 length equals 13 residues. V shed 8 bases and J 7 bases; nucleotides not matched to a gene: 6. The V gene's germline CDR1 is SGHNT and CDR2 YENEEA. CDR3 amino acids: CASPMGQGAEQYL. CDR3 sequence (DNA): TGTGCCAGCCCGATGGGACAGGGGGCAGAGCAGTACCTC.

To note about this clonotype: It may be a read error: a sequence one base away is much more abundant. The genes are TRBV7-9 and TRBJ2-1, with 7 bases identical to TRBD2. The germline V gene has CDR1 SEHNR and CDR2 FQNEAQ (reference sequence). Unmatched junction bases numbered 9, after V lost 1 base and J lost 9 bases. CDR3 size: 15 residues. CDR3 loop: CASSLVGGGGGEQFF. CDR3 sequence (DNA): TGTGCCAGCAGCTTAGTTGGGGGGGGGGGGGGTGAGCAGTTCTTC.

Ten or more counts support this clonotype. V usage is TRBV11-2 and J usage is TRBJ1-2; no reliable D call. CDR1 and CDR2 from the germline V gene are SGHAT and FQNNGV. The CDR3 has 14 residues. With 1 base removed from V and 8 bases from J, the gap between germline ends came to 14 bases. The CDR3 region has the DNA TGTGCCAGCAGCTTAGGTGGGCCCTATCGGGGCTACACCTTC. Residues: CASSLGGPYRGYTF.

Worth noting for this clonotype: The germline gene is not matched at one end of the junction; a read error may be the cause. The CDR3 loop is CASSLEPTGELLF. In DNA, the CDR3 is TGTGCCAGCAGCTTGGAACCCACCGGGGAGCTGCTTTTT. V usage is TRBV11-3 and J usage is TRBJ2-2, with a weak D call TRBD2 (5 bases). Per the germline V gene, CDR1 is SGHNT and CDR2 is YENEEA. This CDR3 has 13 residues. Using reference TRBV11-3 and TRBJ2-2 for the parts outside the CDR3, the full variable domain is EAGVVQSPRYKIIEKKQPVAFWCNPISGHNTLYWYLQNLGQGPELLIRYENEEAVDDSQLPKDRFSAERLKGVDSTLKIQPAELGDSAVYLCASSLEPTGELLFGEGSRLTVL.

This clonotype was seen at least ten times. The rearrangement joins TRBV20-1 to TRBJ2-2; possibly TRBD1 for D (6 bases). Trimming removed 3 bases from V and 7 bases from J, with 15 bases in between. The CDR3 has 14 residues. Germline CDR1 DFQATT, CDR2 SNEGSKA (reference sequence). CDR3 loop: CSASQTGRNGELFF. The CDR3 nucleotides are TGCAGTGCTAGCCAAACAGGGAGAAACGGGGAGCTGTTTTTT.

This clonotype has more than one count but fewer than ten. The gene calls are TRBV6-5 and TRBJ1-2, with D uncertain. The germline gives CDR1 MNHEY, CDR2 SVGAGI. V was cut by 5 bases and J by 0 bases, with 10 bases left in between. The CDR3 consists of 14 residues. CDR3 DNA: TGTGCCAGCAGTCTCCGGGAGACTAACTATGGCTACACCTTC. Its protein product is CASSLRETNYGYTF.

This clonotype has only a few counts. A read error is possible here, since a much larger clone lies one base away. V gene TRBV7-9 combines with J gene TRBJ2-1, with 7 positions matching TRBD1. Losses at the gene ends were 8 bases for V and 8 bases for J; bases not matched to a gene: 12. The length of the CDR3 is 14 residues. The germline V gene has CDR1 SEHNR and CDR2 FQNEAQ (reference sequence). The CDR3: CASGRQGPMDEQFF. CDR3 sequence (DNA): TGTGCCAGCGGCCGACAGGGACCTATGGATGAGCAGTTCTTC.

At least ten counts were recorded for this clonotype. This chain connects TRBV4-3 to TRBJ1-3; TRBD1 might be the D (6 bases). This CDR3 has 16 amino acids. V was pared by 0 bases and J by 2 bases, with 11 bases between. CDR1 and CDR2 (germline): LGHNA, YSLEER. The CDR3 is CASSQELTGAGNTIYF. The CDR3 nucleotides are TGCGCCAGCAGCCAAGAATTGACAGGAGCTGGAAACACCATATATTTT.

CDR3 sequence (DNA): TGTGCCAGCAGCCAATTCGGGACGGACTATGGCTACACCTTC. Amino acids: CASSQFGTDYGYTF. The chain employs TRBV7-3 and TRBJ1-2, with D perhaps TRBD1 (5 bases). CDR1 SGHTA and CDR2 FQGTGA come from the germline V gene. There are 14 residues in the CDR3. The V and J ends lost 5 bases and 3 bases respectively, with 13 bases between them.

This clonotype was detected ten times or more. The rearrangement joins TRBV20-1 to TRBJ1-2; the D is unclear. Per germline, CDR1 DFQATT and CDR2 SNEGSKA (reference sequence). The V end was cut by 0 bases, the J end by 8 bases, with 16 bases between. This CDR3 region has 14 residues. For the CDR3, the DNA is TGCAGTGCTAGAGACCCGCGGAATTCCTCCGGCTACACCTTC. It is translated as CSARDPRNSSGYTF.

This clonotype was observed at least ten times. The chain is built from TRBV11-2 and TRBJ1-6; 7 bases agree with TRBD1. CDR3 length equals 15 residues. The V and J ends lost 5 bases and 8 bases, in that order; junction bases with no gene match: 9. CDR1 and CDR2 from the germline V gene are SGHAT and FQNNGV. The CDR3 loop reads CASSAQGGVDSPLHF. CDR3 sequence (DNA): TGTGCCAGCAGCGCGCAGGGGGGCGTGGATTCACCCCTCCACTTT.

The V gene is TRBV12-3 or TRBV12-4, the J gene TRBJ1-4, with D possibly being TRBD1 (5 bases). This CDR3 comprises 14 residues. V was cut by 1 base and J by 6 bases, with 9 bases left in between. The CDR3 nucleotides are TGTGCCAGCAGTTTAGAATGGGGGGATGAAAAACTGTTTTTT. Its protein product is CASSLEWGDEKLFF.

This clonotype was picked up many times. This may arise from a read error, as a much more abundant clone is one base away. V is TRBV20-1 and J is TRBJ2-7; 7 positions agree with TRBD2. Germline V gene data show CDR1 as DFQATT and CDR2 as SNEGSKA (reference sequence). This CDR3 spans 17 amino acids. The ends lost 0 bases at V and 0 bases at J; junction bases unmatched: 11. Written as DNA, the CDR3 is TGCAGTGCTAGAGATTCGTGGCTAGCGGCGCACTCCTACGAGCAGTACTTC. It encodes CSARDSWLAAHSYEQYF.

For the CDR3, the DNA is TGTGCCAGCAGTGAGGGACAGGGAGGTCGAGGCTACACCTTC. This sequence encodes CASSEGQGGRGYTF. The chain links TRBV2 to TRBJ1-2, with TRBD1 identical over 9 bases. Trimming cost V 3 bases and J 8 bases; bases outside gene matches: 7. CDR1 SNHLY and CDR2 FYNNEI come from the germline V gene. CDR3 length equals 14 residues. Full variable domain (rest looked up from reference TRBV2 and TRBJ1-2): EPEVTQTPSHQVTQMGQEVILRCVPISNHLYFYWYRQILGQKVEFLVSFYNNEISEKSEIFDDQFSVERPDGSNFTLKIRSTKLEDSAMYFCASSEGQGGRGYTFGSGTRLTVV.

The CDR3 DNA sequence: TGTGCCAGCAGCTTGGACGGGGCCGGCGGCACCGGGGAGCTGTTTTTT. It yields the protein CASSLDGAGGTGELFF. The V and J genes are TRBV5-4 and TRBJ2-2; perhaps D is TRBD1 or TRBD2 (5 bases each). This CDR3 region has 16 residues. V was clipped by 0 bases and J by 4 bases, with 13 bases between them. Germline CDR1 and CDR2: SGHNT and YYREEE (reference sequence).

This clonotype was observed once. The CDR3 end shows no conserved phenylalanine or tryptophan, and so a read error is likely. In nucleotides, the CDR3 is TGTGCCAGCAGTCCCTCAAGGGAAGAGACCCAGTACCTC. Translation gives CASSPSREETQYL. The chain carries TRBV6-5 and TRBJ2-5; no firm D call. Trimming took off 5 bases at V and 3 bases at J, with 10 bases between the two ends. This CDR3 region has 13 residues. CDR1 and CDR2 (germline): MNHEY, SVGAGI.

Ten or more counts support this clonotype. The chain joins TRBV7-3 to TRBJ2-1, with unresolved D. Trimming took 8 bases from V and 0 from J, leaving 8 bases between them. The CDR3 contains 13 residues. CDR1 and CDR2 (germline): SGHTA, FQGTGA. The CDR3 is CASAASSYNEQFF. The CDR3 DNA reads as TGTGCCAGCGCGGCAAGCTCCTACAATGAGCAGTTCTTC.

On this clonotype: A read error may explain this, as a much larger clone is one base away. The gene calls are TRBV12-5 and TRBJ2-7; TRBD2 matches at 9 bases. The CDR3 spans 13 residues. Losses at the gene ends were 3 bases for V and 5 bases for J; bases not matched to a gene: 2. CDR1 and CDR2 (germline): LGHNT, FRNRAP. CDR3 residues: CASGFAGGNEQYF. The CDR3 DNA reads as TGTGCTAGTGGTTTCGCGGGAGGGAACGAGCAGTACTTC. Full variable domain (outside the CDR3, taken from reference TRBV12-5 and TRBJ2-7): DARVTQTPRHKVTEMGQEVTMRCQPILGHNTVFWYRQTMMQGLELLAYFRNRAPLDDSGMPKDRFSAEMPDATLATLKIQPSEPRDSAVYFCASGFAGGNEQYFGPGTRLTVT.

In the case of this clonotype: Because the CDR3 is missing its conserved closing phenylalanine or tryptophan, this is likely a read error. Because the CDR3's place on the DNA is in doubt, the DNA is left out and the CDR3 is given as listed by TCRdb. The chain carries TRBV12-3 or TRBV12-4 and TRBJ1-4; the DNA was not compared with TRBD1, the D call given in the table. The CDR3 length equals 8 residues, ends included. The chain's CDR3 is CASSLQGV.

The table lists this clonotype with many counts. The chain couples TRBV10-1 to TRBJ2-7; 16 bases match TRBD2. The CDR3 is made up of 20 amino acids. V shed 0 bases and J 4 bases; nucleotides not matched to a gene: 12. Germline-derived CDR1 and CDR2 are WNHNN and SYGVQD (reference sequence). The CDR3: CASSESNRPGLAGGPYEQYF. DNA for the CDR3: TGCGCCAGCAGTGAGTCAAACCGCCCGGGACTAGCGGGAGGGCCGTACGAGCAGTACTTC.

The chain employs TRBV7-2 and TRBJ2-1, with D possibly matching TRBD2 (5 bases). Germline lookup yields CDR1 SGHTA and CDR2 FQGNSA. The CDR3 is made up of 15 amino acids. The V and J ends lost 1 base and 4 bases respectively, with 11 bases between them. The CDR3 sequence: CASSLEASYYNEQFF. The CDR3 DNA is TGTGCCAGCAGCTTAGAGGCTAGCTATTACAATGAGCAGTTCTTC.

This clonotype occurred many times. The chain combines TRBV6-4 with TRBJ2-7; 9 positions agree with TRBD2. This CDR3 comprises 15 residues. Unmatched junction bases numbered 10, after V lost 6 bases and J lost 4 bases. Germline values: CDR1 MRHNA, CDR2 SNTAGT. CDR3 in DNA: TGTGCCAGCAGCGAGGGACTAGCCCAAAGATACGAGCAGTACTTC. Residues: CASSEGLAQRYEQYF.

This clonotype was detected many times. The chain recombines TRBV7-9 with TRBJ2-7; D remains ambiguous. The germline V and J ends were trimmed by 2 bases and 2 bases, with 4 bases remaining between them. CDR1 and CDR2 from the germline V gene are SEHNR and FQNEAQ (reference sequence). This CDR3 is built from 12 residues. Here the CDR3 reads CASSLLTYEQYF. Here the CDR3 DNA reads TGTGCCAGCAGCTTATTGACCTACGAGCAGTACTTC. The variable domain in full, with the rest retrieved from reference TRBV7-9 and TRBJ2-7, is DTGVSQNPRHKITKRGQNVTFRCDPISEHNRLYWYRQTLGQGPEFLTYFQNEAQLEKSRLLSDRFSAERPKGSFSTLEIQRTEQGDSAMYLCASSLLTYEQYFGPGTRLTVT.

This clonotype was seen many times. The chain uses TRBV6-1 and TRBJ1-5; D is undetermined. The CDR3 runs to 11 residues. The germline V and J ends were trimmed by 2 bases and 6 bases, with 2 bases remaining between them. In germline, CDR1 is MNHNS, CDR2 SASEGT. The CDR3 is CASSETQPQHF. The CDR3 DNA sequence: TGTGCCAGCAGTGAAACTCAGCCCCAGCATTTT.

This clonotype turned up a few times. The V gene is TRBV6-4, the J gene TRBJ1-1, with D unclear. This CDR3 spans 13 amino acids. The germline gives CDR1 MRHNA, CDR2 SNTAGT. Trimming left V 4 bases short and J 11 bases short, with 17 bases between. In DNA form, the CDR3 reads TGTGCCAGCAGTGCCTCTACAGAACGAGAGGCTTTCTTT. This translates into CASSASTEREAFF.

The V call is TRBV4-1, the J call TRBJ2-3; 14 bases align to TRBD2. After removal of 7 bases from V and 6 bases from J, the junction contained 15 bases not matched to a gene. The CDR3 runs 18 residues. Germline V gene lookup returns CDR1 MGHRA and CDR2 YSYEKL. CDR3: CASTPGRGLAGVGDTQYF. The CDR3 DNA is TGCGCCAGCACCCCGGGCCGGGGACTAGCGGGAGTGGGGGATACGCAGTATTTT.

This clonotype has more than one count but fewer than ten. This may be a read error: a much more frequent sequence differs by one nucleotide. CDR3 in amino acids: CASSLLLAGRLDEQYF. CDR3 nucleotides: TGTGCCAGCAGCCTCTTGCTGGCCGGGAGGTTGGACGAGCAGTACTTC. The V call is TRBV5-6, the J call TRBJ2-7; 7 bases map to TRBD2. Germline CDR1 and CDR2: SGHDT and YYEEEE. CDR3 length: 16 amino acids. V dropped 4 bases and J dropped 5; count of bases not matched to a gene: 15. The whole variable domain, remainder taken from reference TRBV5-6 and TRBJ2-7, is DAGVTQSPTHLIKTRGQQVTLRCSPKSGHDTVSWYQQALGQGPQFIFQYYEEEERQRGNFPDRFSGHQFPNYSSELNVNALLLGDSALYLCASSLLLAGRLDEQYFGPGTRLTVT.